This T cell receptor beta chain was captured in a study of T cells in Graves' hyperthyroidism and ophthalmopathy. TCR beta CDR3 regions were amplified from RNA transcripts. First-round RT-PCR targeting the TCR CDR3 was performed with the HTBI primer set. One entry per CDR3 protein, called by TCRdb with MiXCR from the multiplex PCR reads. This repertoire shows about 200,000 distinct CDR3 sequences, around 16% found once; its top ten account for roughly 55%. Patients aged 18 to 65 had newly diagnosed hyperthyroidism lasting under 2 months. Exclusion of patients followed from uncontrolled infection, other autoimmune disease, pregnancy or lactation. CDR3 length equals 13 residues. Germline loops: CDR1 DFQATT, CDR2 SNEGSKA (reference sequence). Losses at the gene ends were 5 bases for V and 10 bases for J; bases not matched to a gene: 13. This clonotype was picked up many times.

The sequenced material came from blood. The source of this sequence is a woman in her fifties or sixties with Graves' hyperthyroidism. The chain has TRBV20-1 and TRBJ1-1; 7 nucleotides line up with TRBD1. This CDR3 is CSAFVRGEGGAFF. CDR3 bases: TGCAGTGCTTTCGTCAGGGGGGAAGGGGGAGCTTTCTTT.